This TCR beta chain stems from a study of cytomegalovirus exposure and HLA in healthy donors. Whole-study findings and limits: Listed as cytomegalovirus-associated were approximately 160 TCR beta chains. A cluster of highly shared sequence variants was likely a sequencing artifact.

Regarding this clone: Its antigen is unidentified.

It was with 60 Vbeta and 13 Jbeta primers that the PCR ran. Sequencing used immunoSEQ multiplex PCR; TCRdb keeps in-frame clones, though not all of them. The sample carries 140,000 to 150,000 clones, around 79% recorded once. The germline CDR1 and CDR2 sequences are LNHNV and YYDKDF (reference sequence). V shed 2 bases and J 5 bases; nucleotides not matched to a gene: 7. This CDR3 is 17 amino acids long. Material for sequencing was PBMCs. The J gene is TRBJ2-2, the V gene TRBV15, with 11 nucleotides matching TRBD2. The source is a male donor in good health and CMV-seronegative. The CDR3 DNA sequence: TGTGCCACCAGCAGATCGGGACTAGCGGAAGATACCGGGGAGCTGTTTTTT. Protein sequence: CATSRSGLAEDTGELFF. The variable domain in full, with the rest retrieved from reference TRBV15 and TRBJ2-2, is DAMVIQNPRYQVTQFGKPVTLSCSQTLNHNVMYWYQQKSSQAPKLLFHYYDKDFNNEADTPDNFQSRRPNTSFCFLDIRSPGLGDTAMYLCATSRSGLAEDTGELFFGEGSRLTVL.